The 24 T cell receptor beta chains given below trace back to one sample, sequenced in a study of blood T cell repertoires in COVID-19. Profiling relied on immunoSEQ multiplex PCR, and the TCRdb table lists in-frame clones only, not all of them. This table has about 210,000 clones, roughly 86% appearing once. Sequencing was done on a sample of peripheral blood. The receptors stem from a woman aged 40 to 55 with acute or convalescent COVID-19.

The chain recombines TRBV30 with TRBJ1-2; perhaps TRBD1 as D (6 bases). Trimming removed 5 bases at V and 7 bases at J, with 20 bases between. CDR3 length equals 14 residues. Germline V gene lookup returns CDR1 GTSNPN and CDR2 SVGIG (reference sequence). CDR3 residues: CAWRVRGAGSGYTF. The CDR3, as DNA: TGTGCCTGGCGCGTTCGGGGGGCCGGGAGTGGCTACACCTTC.

This chain joins TRBV21-1 and TRBJ1-6; TRBD1 is the table's D call and was not checked against the DNA. TRBV21-1 corresponds to a pseudogene. This CDR3 spans 13 amino acids. The CDR3 is CASSKLQGHSLHF. The CDR3 region has the DNA TGTGCCAGCAGCAAGTTACAGGGCCACTCCCTCCACTTT.

The chain links TRBV2 to TRBJ2-3; 8 nucleotides align to TRBD2. This CDR3 is built from 16 residues. Trimming removed 7 bases from V and 5 bases from J; junction bases left unmatched: 14. In germline, CDR1 is SNHLY, CDR2 FYNNEI. CDR3 DNA: TGTGCCAGCAAGAGAAGCCGGGGGGGCGTCGGAGATACGCAGTATTTT. Amino acid sequence: CASKRSRGGVGDTQYF.

The J gene is TRBJ1-2, the V gene TRBV2; 7 nucleotides line up with TRBD1. Trimming at V came to 10 bases and at J to 2 bases, leaving 7 bases not matched to a gene. Germline loops: CDR1 SNHLY, CDR2 FYNNEI. The CDR3 loop spans 13 amino acids. For the CDR3, the DNA is TGTGCCAAAGATTCAGGGGGAAACTATGGCTACACCTTC. Protein: CAKDSGGNYGYTF.

The chain has TRBV6-2 or TRBV6-3 and TRBJ1-1; a weak D match, TRBD1 (6 bases). In germline, CDR1 is MNHEY, CDR2 SVGEGT. The V and J ends lost 4 bases and 1 base respectively, with 13 bases between them. The CDR3 is 15 amino acids. In DNA form, the CDR3 reads TGTGCCAGCAGTTTAACCCAGGGGACGAACACTGAAGCTTTCTTT. This gives the protein CASSLTQGTNTEAFF.

About this clone: This CDR3 is also generated by other DNA sequences in the sample. This chain connects TRBV6-2 or TRBV6-3 to TRBJ2-7; possible D gene TRBD2, 6 bases. V was pared by 5 bases and J by 3 bases, with 8 bases between. The CDR3 has 12 residues. Germline V gene sequence: CDR1 MNHEY, CDR2 SVGEGT. CDR3 nucleotide sequence: TGTGCCAGCAGTCAGACTAGCTACGAGCAGTACTTC. Its protein product is CASSQTSYEQYF.

V and J are TRBV30 and TRBJ1-1; possible D gene TRBD1, 6 bases. The CDR3 contains 16 residues. The V and J ends lost 2 bases and 8 bases respectively, with 24 bases between them. Germline CDR1 is GTSNPN and CDR2 is SVGIG (reference sequence). CDR3 amino acids: CAWSRLQQALGAEAFF. CDR3 bases: TGTGCCTGGAGTCGGCTTCAGCAAGCGTTGGGGGCAGAAGCTTTCTTT. Filled out from reference TRBV30 and TRBJ1-1, the complete variable domain reads SQTIHQWPATLVQPVGSPLSLECTVEGTSNPNLYWYRQAAGRGLQLLFYSVGIGQISSEVPQNLSASRPQDRQFILSSKKLLLSDSGFYLCAWSRLQQALGAEAFFGQGTRLTVV.

Points on this clone: The sample carries other DNA sequences with the same CDR3. The V gene is TRBV7-2, the J gene TRBJ2-5; tentatively, D is TRBD1 (6 bases). The length of the CDR3 is 14 residues. Germline CDR1 SGHTA, CDR2 FQGNSA. Deletions cut 0 bases from V and 2 bases from J, with 7 bases between. The CDR3 loop is CASSLARGQETQYF. For the CDR3, the DNA is TGTGCCAGCAGCTTAGCAAGGGGGCAAGAGACCCAGTACTTC. The entire variable domain, with the rest obtained from reference TRBV7-2 and TRBJ2-5, is as follows: GAGVSQSPSNKVTEKGKDVELRCDPISGHTALYWYRQSLGQGLEFLIYFQGNSAPDKSGLPSDRFSAERTGGSVSTLTIQRTQQEDSAVYLCASSLARGQETQYFGPGTRLLVL.

The chain employs TRBV24-1 and TRBJ2-1, with TRBD2 identical over 9 bases. CDR1 and CDR2 from the germline V gene are KGHDR and SFDVKD. The CDR3 runs 16 residues. Trimming removed 6 bases from V and 5 bases from J; junction bases left unmatched: 10. CDR3 region: CATSRGRTSVDNEQFF. In DNA form, the CDR3 reads TGTGCCACCAGTCGGGGCCGGACTAGCGTGGACAATGAGCAGTTCTTC.

The chain is built from TRBV14 and TRBJ2-1; TRBD1 agrees at 11 bases. V was pared by 3 bases and J by 6 bases, with 10 bases of the junction left unmatched. Germline lookup yields CDR1 SGHDN and CDR2 FVKESK. There are 17 residues in the CDR3. The chain's CDR3 is CASSHSVPGTGGNEQFF. Written as DNA, the CDR3 is TGTGCCAGCAGCCACTCGGTACCCGGGACAGGGGGCAATGAGCAGTTCTTC.

The chain carries TRBV9 and TRBJ1-3; a possible D gene is TRBD1 (6 bases). Germline assignment: CDR1 SGDLS and CDR2 YYNGEE. Trimming shortened V by 0 bases and J by 0 bases, and 13 bases separated the two germline ends. The CDR3 has 17 amino acids. CDR3 in amino acids: CASSVGPTGRSGNTIYF. The CDR3 DNA is TGTGCCAGCAGCGTAGGCCCCACAGGGCGCTCTGGAAACACCATATATTTT.

This clone was counted a single time. This chain joins TRBV9 and TRBJ2-1; 7 nucleotides agree with TRBD2. This CDR3 spans 15 amino acids. V shed 2 bases and J 7 bases; nucleotides not matched to a gene: 9. Germline CDR1 and CDR2: SGDLS and YYNGEE. The DNA of the CDR3 is TGTGCCAGCAGCGTGCCGGGGGGAGGGTTGAATGAGCAGTTCTTC. Its translation is CASSVPGGGLNEQFF.

This clone was counted only a few times. The chain combines TRBV7-9 with TRBJ2-7; 7 nucleotides align to TRBD1. The CDR3 contains 13 residues. The junction had 3 bases not matched to a gene; V was cut back by 5 bases and J by 2 bases. Germline V gene data show CDR1 as SEHNR and CDR2 as FQNEAQ (reference sequence). The CDR3 DNA follows: TGTGCCAGCAGCCCGACAGGGCCCTACGAGCAGTACTTC. Translated, it gives CASSPTGPYEQYF.

This clone was seen a single time. Within the sample, other DNA sequences also encode this same CDR3. This sequence joins TRBV4-2 and TRBJ1-2, with 7 positions matching TRBD1. The J segment lost 1 base and the V segment lost 4 bases, leaving 6 bases of the junction unmatched. Per the germline V gene, CDR1 is LGHNA and CDR2 is YNFKEQ. The CDR3 is 15 residues long. The CDR3 spells CASSLNDRDNYGYTF. In DNA form, the CDR3 reads TGTGCCAGCAGCCTCAACGACAGGGATAACTATGGCTACACCTTC.

The V call is TRBV27, the J call TRBJ2-7, with a tentative D call TRBD2 (6 bases). CDR3 length: 18 amino acids. V lost 4 bases, J lost 2 bases, and 24 bases lay in between. CDR1 is MNHEY, CDR2 SMNVEV, per germline (reference sequence). The CDR3 region is CASSSVFDLAEPPYEQYF. CDR3 sequence (DNA): TGTGCCAGCAGTTCAGTTTTCGATTTAGCGGAGCCGCCCTACGAGCAGTACTTC.

The J gene is TRBJ2-1, the V gene TRBV6-2 or TRBV6-3; D remains unclear. This CDR3 has 12 amino acids. V lost 4 bases to trimming and J lost 9 bases, with 10 bases between them. Germline loops: CDR1 MNHEY, CDR2 SVGEGT. The CDR3 protein is CASSLRTGEQFF. As DNA, the CDR3 is TGTGCCAGCAGTTTACGCACTGGTGAGCAGTTCTTC.

The chain is built from TRBV5-4 and TRBJ1-6; maybe TRBD1 (6 bases). This CDR3 has 16 amino acids. Trimming took 4 bases from V and 0 from J, leaving 11 bases between them. Germline V gives CDR1 SGHNT, CDR2 YYREEE (reference sequence). CDR3 DNA sequence: TGTGCCAGCAGCAGCAGGGGAAGCTCCTATAATTCACCCCTCCACTTT. Encoded protein: CASSSRGSSYNSPLHF. Variable domain in full (rest from reference TRBV5-4 and TRBJ1-6): ETGVTQSPTHLIKTRGQQVTLRCSSQSGHNTVSWYQQALGQGPQFIFQYYREEENGRGNFPPRFSGLQFPNYSSELNVNALELDDSALYLCASSSRGSSYNSPLHFGNGTRLTVT.

This clone has a handful of counts. V and J are TRBV10-2 and TRBJ2-1; D call uncertain. This CDR3 contains 14 residues. V lost 4 bases, J lost 5 bases, and 12 bases lay in between. The germline V gene encodes CDR1 WSHSY and CDR2 SAAADI. The CDR3 here is CASSVVEVHNEQFF. CDR3 coding DNA: TGCGCCAGCAGTGTGGTAGAGGTGCACAATGAGCAGTTCTTC.

The J gene is TRBJ2-1, the V gene TRBV6-1, with 8 bases fitting TRBD2. The length of the CDR3 is 16 residues. V lost 4 bases and J lost 3; bases outside the gene matches: 8. Germline V gene data show CDR1 as MNHNS and CDR2 as SASEGT. Here the CDR3 reads CASSATPAGDYNEQFF. CDR3 DNA: TGTGCCAGCAGTGCGACCCCAGCGGGGGACTACAATGAGCAGTTCTTC.

The sample holds one count of this clone. The chain joins TRBV7-2 to TRBJ2-2; 7 nucleotides agree with TRBD1. The CDR3 extends over 13 amino acids. V shed 3 bases and J 13 bases; nucleotides not matched to a gene: 8. Germline lookup yields CDR1 SGHTA and CDR2 FQGNSA. CDR3 residues: CASSFRQGQGLFF. In DNA, the CDR3 is TGTGCCAGCAGCTTCCGACAGGGACAAGGGCTGTTTTTT.

The chain is built from TRBV6-1 and TRBJ2-4; the match to TRBD2 covers 7 bases. CDR1 is MNHNS, CDR2 SASEGT, per germline. V trimming: 3 bases; J trimming: 7 bases; junction bases outside the gene matches: 6. This CDR3 is 14 amino acids long. This chain's CDR3 is CASSDSWEGNIQYF. The CDR3 coding sequence is TGTGCCAGCAGTGATTCATGGGAGGGGAACATTCAGTACTTC.

There are many counts of this clone. The chain recombines TRBV7-6 with TRBJ1-6, with 7 positions matching TRBD1. Germline CDR1 reads SGHVS; CDR2 reads FNYEAQ. This CDR3 is 15 amino acids long. Trimming removed 1 base from V and 6 bases from J; junction bases left unmatched: 3. The CDR3 nucleotides are TGTGCCAGCAGCTTAGAGACAGGGTTTAATTCACCCCTCCACTTT. It translates to CASSLETGFNSPLHF.

This chain connects TRBV7-2 to TRBJ2-1, with TRBD1 identical over 9 bases. CDR1 and CDR2 from the germline V gene are SGHTA and FQGNSA. V lost 2 bases, J lost 5 bases, and 4 bases stayed unmatched. The CDR3 has 15 residues. CDR3 bases: TGTGCCAGCAGCTTAACGGGACAGGGACACAATGAGCAGTTCTTC. It is translated as CASSLTGQGHNEQFF.

The chain uses TRBV4-2 and TRBJ1-4; D uncertain. The CDR3 has 16 residues. Trimming stripped 1 base from V and 2 bases from J, with 11 bases between. The germline V gene has CDR1 LGHNA and CDR2 YNFKEQ. CDR3 bases: TGTGCCAGCAGCCAAGCCCAGACTCCGACTAATGAAAAACTGTTTTTT. Its translation is CASSQAQTPTNEKLFF.